Listed below are T cell receptor beta chains from one sample, sequenced in a study of T-cell memory formation after mild COVID-19. In TCRdb, the 5' RACE reads were re-called with MiXCR into one record per CDR3 protein. Among 80,000 to 90,000 distinct CDR3 sequences listed, approximately 25% were seen once. The source material was PBMCs or a T cell subset sorted from them (not recorded which). All receptors come from a young man who had mild COVID-19 (a few samples of this study predate the infection). Cell type and time point are not known. Each CDR3 is given with its conserved first and last residue. The D gene is left open where the match is weak. Expanded clones are given a class, and other clones once, few, many or no size at all.

DNA | CDR3 | V | D | J | size
TGTGCCAGCAGTGAATATGAGAGTTTCTATGGCTACACCTTC | CASSEYESFYGYTF | TRBV25-1 | - | TRBJ1-2 | -
TGTGCCAGCAGTTACTCCTACACTACCTCCTACGAGCAGTACTTC | CASSYSYTTSYEQYF | TRBV6-5 | - | TRBJ2-7 | -
TGTGCCAGCAGCCGGACGGCTTACTACAATGAGCAGTTCTTC | CASSRTAYYNEQFF | TRBV7-9 | - | TRBJ2-1 | -
TGTGCCAGCAGCTTACGATCAGGGGCAAAGGTGGCCCAGTACTTC | CASSLRSGAKVAQYF | TRBV7-9 | - | TRBJ2-5 | few
TGCGCCAGCAGCCCAACGACAGAAATGAACACTGAAGCTTTCTTT | CASSPTTEMNTEAFF | TRBV4-1 | - | TRBJ1-1 | few
TGTGCCAGCAGCTTAGGGGAAAGTGGCTACACCTTC | CASSLGESGYTF | TRBV7-9 | - | TRBJ1-2 | -
TGCAGTGCCCCCCGCGAGGGAATCTACACTGAAGCTTTCTTT | CSAPREGIYTEAFF | TRBV20-1 | - | TRBJ1-1 | -
TGTGCCAGCAGCCCTAGGGGGCGGGAGCAGTTCTTC | CASSPRGREQFF | TRBV7-8 | TRBD1 | TRBJ2-1 | few
TGTGCCAGCAGTTGGAGGTACACGGAGGAGACCCAGTACTTC | CASSWRYTEETQYF | TRBV6-5 | - | TRBJ2-5 | -
TGTGCCAGCAGTTTGTTCCCGGGGAGAGAGACCCAGTACTTC | CASSLFPGRETQYF | TRBV12-3/TRBV12-4 | - | TRBJ2-5 | few
TGTGCCAGCAGCGGAGAAAATTTAGAGCAGTTCTTC | CASSGENLEQFF | TRBV11-2 | - | TRBJ2-1 | many
TGTGCCAGCAGCCGGAAAGGGACAGGGAATACTGAAGCTTTCTTT | CASSRKGTGNTEAFF | TRBV7-9 | TRBD1 | TRBJ1-1 | few
TGCGCCAGCAGTCAATCGAAGAAGGGGAATCAGCCCCAGCATTTT | CASSQSKKGNQPQHF | TRBV23-1 | - | TRBJ1-5 | -
TGTGCCAGCAGCCCCTGGGGGGGCGAGATAGATACGCAGTATTTT | CASSPWGGEIDTQYF | TRBV11-3 | - | TRBJ2-3 | -
TGTGCCAGCAGCTTGGCCCCGGGACATTGGATGTCCGATACGCAGTATTTT | CASSLAPGHWMSDTQYF | TRBV7-2 | - | TRBJ2-3 | many
TGTGCCAGCAGTTTTTTGGGACAGGGGGCCTACAATGAGCAGTTCTTC | CASSFLGQGAYNEQFF | TRBV27 | TRBD1 | TRBJ2-1 | -
TGCAGTGCTGCAGACAGGGTCGGCTATGGCTACACCTTC | CSAADRVGYGYTF | TRBV20-1 | TRBD1 | TRBJ1-2 | few
TGTGCCAGCAGCTTCTCGTTGGGTCTCACAGATACGCAGTATTTT | CASSFSLGLTDTQYF | TRBV11-2 | - | TRBJ2-3 | -
TGTGCCAGCAGCTTAGAGGTCCTCTCTCACTACGAGCAGTACTTC | CASSLEVLSHYEQYF | TRBV7-2 | - | TRBJ2-7 | -
TGCAGCGTTGAAGGACTCCCCACGCTCTCTGGAAACACCATATATTTT | CSVEGLPTLSGNTIYF | TRBV29-1 | - | TRBJ1-3 | few
TGCGCCAGCAGCCAAGTCGCAGGGACGACTAATGAAAAACTGTTTTTT | CASSQVAGTTNEKLFF | TRBV4-1 | - | TRBJ1-4 | -
TGCGCCAGCAGCTTGTCCCTAGCGGGGGGTCTGCCTGAGCAGTTCTTC | CASSLSLAGGLPEQFF | TRBV5-1 | TRBD2 | TRBJ2-1 | -
TGTGCCAGCAGTGCCACTACCTCGAGCGGTGAGACCCAGTACTTC | CASSATTSSGETQYF | TRBV2 | - | TRBJ2-5 | -
TGTGCCACCAGTGATGCGACTAGCGGGACGGACAATGAGCAGTTCTTC | CATSDATSGTDNEQFF | TRBV24-1 | TRBD2 | TRBJ2-1 | -